These 22 T cell receptor beta chains share one sample of origin, sequenced in a study of identical twins. TCRdb re-analysed the 5' RACE reads in MiXCR, keeping a single row per CDR3 protein. The data show some 790,000 distinct CDR3 sequences, about 20% seen once. The same sample was also studied in work on T cells expressing NK-cell markers.

The sequencing input was PBMCs. The receptors stem from a woman aged 18-30 years in good health.

DNA for the CDR3: TGTGCCAGCAGCTTAGTGGCGACCTCGATTTACAATGAGCAGTTCTTC. It encodes CASSLVATSIYNEQFF. V is TRBV7-2 and J is TRBJ2-1; no clear D. The CDR3 sequence is 16 residues long. Germline CDR1 SGHTA, CDR2 FQGNSA. Between the trimmed V and J ends, which lost 1 base and 4 bases, there was a span of 14 bases.

This clonotype has only a few counts. The CDR3 loop is CASSQASTGPYEQYF. In DNA form, the CDR3 reads TGCGCCAGCAGCCAAGCCTCGACAGGGCCCTACGAGCAGTACTTC. The chain links TRBV4-3 to TRBJ2-7; 7 bases line up with TRBD1. Germline CDR1 is LGHNA and CDR2 is YSLEER. V trimming: 1 base; J trimming: 2 bases; junction bases outside the gene matches: 5. This CDR3 contains 15 residues.

This clonotype has only a few counts. V usage is TRBV27 and J usage is TRBJ2-1, with 7 bases fitting TRBD2. CDR1 is MNHEY, CDR2 SMNVEV, per germline (reference sequence). This CDR3 has 14 residues. Trimming removed 7 bases from V and 0 bases from J; junction bases left unmatched: 3. CDR3 protein: CASNSGFSYNEQFF. The CDR3 coding sequence is TGTGCCAGCAATAGCGGGTTCTCCTACAATGAGCAGTTCTTC.

V is TRBV7-9 and J is TRBJ2-4, with D unclear. Trimming shortened V by 0 bases and J by 13 bases, and 10 bases separated the two germline ends. The CDR3 runs to 12 residues. The germline CDR1 and CDR2 sequences are SEHNR and FQNEAQ (reference sequence). The CDR3 DNA sequence: TGTGCCAGCAGCTTAGCCCCAGGACCGCAGTACTTC. Its translation: CASSLAPGPQYF.

This clonotype was seen more than once but under ten times. V and J are TRBV12-3 or TRBV12-4 and TRBJ2-1; D tentatively fits TRBD1 or TRBD2 (6 bases each). The V end lost 5 bases, the J end lost 5 bases, and 16 bases lay between the germline ends. The CDR3 is made up of 15 amino acids. The CDR3 coding sequence is TGTGCCAGCAGTCGGCGTGGGGGGCCCCACAATGAGCAGTTCTTC. Its protein product is CASSRRGGPHNEQFF.

The chain carries TRBV25-1 and TRBJ2-1; TRBD1 matches at 10 bases. Trimming at V came to 6 bases and at J to 8 bases, leaving 4 bases not matched to a gene. The length of the CDR3 is 13 residues. The germline V gene has CDR1 MGHDK and CDR2 SYGVNS. CDR3 sequence: CASRTDRGDEQFF. The CDR3 nucleotides read TGTGCCAGCAGGACGGACAGGGGGGATGAGCAGTTCTTC.

The V call is TRBV20-1, the J call TRBJ2-7; 7 bases line up with TRBD1. CDR3 length: 13 residues. CDR1 and CDR2 (germline): DFQATT, SNEGSKA (reference sequence). Unmatched junction bases numbered 8, after V lost 5 bases and J lost 4 bases. The CDR3 loop reads CSAETTGQYEQYF. The CDR3 DNA sequence: TGCAGTGCTGAAACTACGGGACAGTACGAGCAGTACTTC.

This clonotype has more than one count but fewer than ten. The rearrangement links TRBV12-3 or TRBV12-4 to TRBJ1-2, with D perhaps matching TRBD1 (5 bases). The CDR3 is 15 residues long. V gave up 5 bases and J gave up 8 bases, with 21 bases separating them. The CDR3 protein is CASSLREKGWGGYTF. The CDR3 DNA reads TGTGCCAGCAGTCTCCGGGAAAAGGGCTGGGGGGGCTACACCTTC.

This clonotype showed up many times. The genes are TRBV7-8 and TRBJ2-1; TRBD1 is a possible D gene (6 bases). The CDR3 covers 15 residues. The V end lost 4 bases, the J end lost 3 bases, and 13 bases lay between the germline ends. Germline V gives CDR1 SGHVS, CDR2 FQNEAQ. In DNA, the CDR3 is TGTGCCAGCAGCTATCCACAGGGAGACTACAATGAGCAGTTCTTC. Its protein is CASSYPQGDYNEQFF. The full variable domain, its missing parts supplied by reference TRBV7-8 and TRBJ2-1, is GAGVSQSPRYKVAKRGQDVALRCDPISGHVSLFWYQQALGQGPEFLTYFQNEAQLDKSGLPSDRFFAERPEGSVSTLKIQRTQQEDSAVYLCASSYPQGDYNEQFFGPGTRLTVL.

V usage is TRBV20-1 and J usage is TRBJ2-1; D is uncertain. Germline CDR1 reads DFQATT; CDR2 reads SNEGSKA (reference sequence). The CDR3 runs to 12 residues. Trimming left V 5 bases short and J 5 bases short, with 10 bases between. The CDR3 DNA sequence: TGCAGTGCTTCCGACTTTAACAATGAGCAGTTCTTC. Residues: CSASDFNNEQFF.

This clonotype was seen a handful of times. The gene calls are TRBV9 and TRBJ2-1; TRBD1 agrees at 9 bases. From germline, CDR1 is SGDLS and CDR2 YYNGEE. The CDR3 is made up of 16 amino acids. V trimming: 4 bases; J trimming: 9 bases; junction bases outside the gene matches: 14. The CDR3 DNA is TGTGCCAGCAGCCTTACGATCGGACAGGGGTCAGGTGAGCAGTTCTTC. It specifies CASSLTIGQGSGEQFF. Filled out from reference TRBV9 and TRBJ2-1, the complete variable domain reads DSGVTQTPKHLITATGQRVTLRCSPRSGDLSVYWYQQSLDQGLQFLIQYYNGEERAKGNILERFSAQQFPDLHSELNLSSLELGDSALYFCASSLTIGQGSGEQFFGPGTRLTVL.

The chain is built from TRBV29-1 and TRBJ2-1, with a tentative D call TRBD1 (6 bases). The CDR3 extends over 13 amino acids. Germline lookup yields CDR1 SQVTM and CDR2 ANQGSEA. Deletions cut 3 bases from V and 8 bases from J, with 14 bases between. The CDR3 DNA sequence: TGCAGCGTTGAGGCCGACAGGTTCGATGAGCAGTTCTTC. Its protein product is CSVEADRFDEQFF.

The rearrangement uses TRBV6-2 or TRBV6-3 and TRBJ1-4; the match to TRBD1 covers 7 bases. Germline V gene data show CDR1 as MNHEY and CDR2 as SVGEGT. The V segment lost 6 bases and the J segment 4 bases; nucleotides outside the gene matches: 8. The CDR3 length is 15 residues. CDR3 sequence reads: CASRPGQVVNEKLFF. As DNA, the CDR3 is TGTGCCAGCAGACCAGGACAGGTCGTTAATGAAAAACTGTTTTTT.

This clonotype was seen only a few times. This chain uses TRBV5-1 with TRBJ2-3, with TRBD1 as a possible D gene (5 bases). CDR3 length: 16 amino acids. The V gene's germline CDR1 is SGHRS and CDR2 YFSETQ. The V and J ends lost 4 bases and 0 bases respectively, with 15 bases between them. The CDR3 DNA sequence: TGCGCCAGCAGCGCCCGGACAATCTCTAGCACAGATACGCAGTATTTT. It codes for CASSARTISSTDTQYF.

The chain has TRBV6-5 and TRBJ2-3, with D unresolved. Per germline, CDR1 MNHEY and CDR2 SVGAGI. The V end was cut by 4 bases, the J end by 7 bases, with 6 bases between. This CDR3 comprises 11 residues. For the CDR3, the DNA is TGTGCCAGCAGTTTCGACCATACGCAGTATTTT. It specifies CASSFDHTQYF.

This rearrangement joins TRBV12-3 or TRBV12-4 to TRBJ2-1; 10 bases align to TRBD1. J lost 0 bases, V lost 6 bases, and 14 bases had no gene match. The CDR3 extends over 19 amino acids. CDR3 sequence reads: CASSPTGTGALSSYNEQFF. The CDR3 DNA reads TGTGCCAGCAGCCCAACCGGGACAGGGGCCCTAAGCTCCTACAATGAGCAGTTCTTC.

The chain has TRBV5-1 and TRBJ2-2, with 8 bases matching TRBD2. Germline V gene lookup returns CDR1 SGHRS and CDR2 YFSETQ. The CDR3 has 15 amino acids. Trimming at V came to 3 bases and at J to 6 bases, leaving 7 bases not matched to a gene. CDR3 sequence reads: CASSSGTSDSGELFF. For the CDR3, the DNA is TGCGCCAGCAGCTCCGGGACTAGTGACTCCGGGGAGCTGTTTTTT.

The chain recombines TRBV10-3 with TRBJ2-7; D gene unclear. CDR1 ENHRY and CDR2 SYGVKD come from the germline V gene. The CDR3 totals 16 residues. Trimming pared 0 bases from V and 3 bases from J, leaving 15 bases between. CDR3 in amino acids: CAISESLLGRFYEQYF. The CDR3 nucleotides are TGTGCCATCAGTGAGTCCCTTTTGGGCAGATTCTACGAGCAGTACTTC.

The CDR3 is CASTVPNRSGAFF. CDR3 coding DNA: TGTGCCAGCACTGTACCCAACAGGAGCGGGGCTTTCTTT. The rearrangement links TRBV6-6 to TRBJ1-1; a possible D gene is TRBD1 (5 bases). The CDR3 contains 13 residues. V lost 7 bases and J lost 11, with 20 bases in between. CDR1 is MNHNY and CDR2 is SVGAGI in the germline V gene (reference sequence).

The J gene is TRBJ1-1, the V gene TRBV6-5; D perhaps matches TRBD1 (5 bases). This CDR3 is 15 amino acids long. Germline V gene sequence: CDR1 MNHEY, CDR2 SVGAGI. V lost 3 bases and J lost 11, with 22 bases in between. CDR3 protein: CASSYLSPGRITAFF. DNA of the CDR3: TGTGCCAGCAGTTATCTATCTCCGGGACGCATCACGGCTTTCTTT.

In this sample, this clonotype turned up a few times. The chain links TRBV9 to TRBJ2-3; D is uncertain. The CDR3 spans 14 residues. V shed 4 bases and J shed 2 bases, with 11 bases lying between them. Germline CDR1 is SGDLS and CDR2 is YYNGEE. CDR3 in amino acids: CASSPRGVTDTQYF. In DNA form, the CDR3 reads TGTGCCAGCAGCCCCCGTGGCGTCACAGATACGCAGTATTTT.

In its sample, this clonotype was seen once. This chain links TRBV4-1 with TRBJ2-3; 7 bases align to TRBD2. There are 18 residues in the CDR3. CDR1 is MGHRA, CDR2 YSYEKL, per germline. V lost 4 bases and J lost 1; bases outside the gene matches: 14. CDR3 nucleotide sequence: TGCGCCAGCAGCCTCTCGGCGGGAGAGAGGGCGGGCACAGATACGCAGTATTTT. Its protein is CASSLSAGERAGTDTQYF.